These 3 T cell receptor beta chains originate from one sample sequenced in a study of control samples from healthy donors and cancer patients. Sequencing was performed with immunoSEQ multiplex PCR; in TCRdb, only in-frame clones are kept and a portion is missing. The sample yields under 200,000 clones, around 88% seen once. Specimen: blood. Receptors originate from a woman in her twenties or thirties in good health.

This clone was seen ten or more times. The rearrangement uses TRBV6-5 and TRBJ1-5; D gene unclear. CDR1 is MNHEY, CDR2 SVGAGI, per germline. The CDR3 totals 14 residues. V lost 4 bases to trimming and J lost 4 bases, with 11 bases between them. The CDR3 sequence: CASSFRGTNQPQHF. CDR3 DNA: TGTGCCAGCAGTTTTCGAGGAACTAATCAGCCCCAGCATTTT.

The count of this clone is one. The chain is built from TRBV10-3 and TRBJ2-2, with 11 bases aligning to TRBD2. The CDR3 consists of 15 residues. The germline CDR1 and CDR2 sequences are ENHRY and SYGVKD. J lost 6 bases, V lost 6 bases, and 6 bases had no gene match. Here the CDR3 DNA reads TGTGCCATCAGAGAACCGGGACTAGCGGCCGGGGAGCTGTTTTTT. It specifies CAIREPGLAAGELFF.

CDR3 in DNA: TGTGCCAGCTCACCACCGGGGCGGACAGGGGTCAACGGGGAGCTGTTTTTT. As protein: CASSPPGRTGVNGELFF. The chain couples TRBV18 to TRBJ2-2; 9 nucleotides agree with TRBD1. CDR1 and CDR2 from the germline V gene are KGHSH and LQKENI. The CDR3 runs to 17 residues. The V and J ends lost 0 bases and 7 bases, in that order; junction bases with no gene match: 9.